Sequencing of this T cell receptor (beta chain) was carried out in a study of shared clonotypes between healthy human individuals. As to this clone: This same CDR3 is encoded by further DNA sequences in the sample.

The CDR3 has 10 residues. Trimming took 5 bases from V and 5 from J, leaving 6 bases between them. In germline, CDR1 is DFQATT, CDR2 SNEGSKA (reference sequence). Here immunoSEQ multiplex PCR was the method, and the copy in TCRdb shows in-frame clones only, minus some. The table records 2 million to 2.5 million clones, 85% to 95% of them present only once. This sequence was found in a young man in good health. Some clones in this sample may be carry-over from other donors' samples. The sequenced sample was naive CD4+ T cells from PBMCs. Documented subset: CD45RA+ positively selected. The chain carries TRBV20-1 and TRBJ2-5; D is undetermined. Written as DNA, the CDR3 is TGCAGTGCTGCAAGGGAGACCCAGTACTTC. Protein sequence: CSAARETQYF.